This T cell receptor beta chain was documented in a study of radiotherapy plus CTLA-4 blockade in lung cancer (dated by TCRdb to about 2018). A note on the overall study: Objective responses were observed in more than 15% of enrolled patients, and disease control was achieved in approximately 32%. Findings and caveats that apply to the study as a whole: After treatment with radiotherapy and ipilimumab, TCR clones that originated in tumors expanded in peripheral blood. The strongest predictors of response, as reported, were early dynamic changes in blood T cell clones along with a rise in serum interferon-beta after radiation.

The study tested focal radiation therapy combined with CTLA-4 blockade (ipilimumab) in patients with chemo-refractory metastatic non-small-cell lung cancer. The cysteine opens and the phenylalanine closes a CDR3 of 15 amino acids. Only the CDR3 part of the read is kept: 45 bases, read in frame from the first base. V lost 6 bases and J lost 3 bases, and the count of bases not matched to a germline gene is 6. CDR1 MNHNS and CDR2 SASEGT are derived from the germline V gene. Worth noting for this clone: The target of this receptor is not known. Qualities for individual bases were not recorded, and no much larger clone is one base off. This CDR3 is also generated by other DNA sequences in the sample.

Receptor amplification or capture employed the immunoSEQ multiplex PCR assay. TCRdb holds this immuneACCESS table with in-frame rearrangements only. Some clones are missing; in checked studies, unresolved V genes explain under half, and the rest has no known cause. The sample profile shows roughly 98,000 clones; about 81% of them were found once. Together, the top ten hold nearly 3.5% of the sample. The rearrangement combines TRBV6-1 with TRBJ1-4, and 8 junctional nucleotides match TRBD1. The clonotype comes from a human donor with non-small cell lung cancer who had a partial response to radiotherapy plus ipilimumab. Source: peripheral blood, taken from a patient treated with radiotherapy plus ipilimumab. The nucleotides are TGTGCCAGCAGGCAGGGGGCTGCGGCTAATGAAAAACTGTTTTTT. It codes for CASRQGAAANEKLFF.